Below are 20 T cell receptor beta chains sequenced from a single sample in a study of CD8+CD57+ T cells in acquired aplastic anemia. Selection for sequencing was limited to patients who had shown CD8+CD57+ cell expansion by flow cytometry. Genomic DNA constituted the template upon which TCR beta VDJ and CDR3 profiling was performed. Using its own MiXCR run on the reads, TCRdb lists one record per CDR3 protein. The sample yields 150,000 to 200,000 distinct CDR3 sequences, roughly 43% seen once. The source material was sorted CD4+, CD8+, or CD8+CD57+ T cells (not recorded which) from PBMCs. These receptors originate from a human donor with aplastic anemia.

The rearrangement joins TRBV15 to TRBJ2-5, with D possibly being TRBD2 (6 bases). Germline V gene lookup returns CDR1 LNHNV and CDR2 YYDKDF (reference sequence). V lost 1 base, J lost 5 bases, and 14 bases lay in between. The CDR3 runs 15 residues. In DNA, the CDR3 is TGTGCCACCAGCAGAGCCTGGGGGGTAGGGGAGACCCAGTACTTC. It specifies CATSRAWGVGETQYF. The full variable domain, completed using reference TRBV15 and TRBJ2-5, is DAMVIQNPRYQVTQFGKPVTLSCSQTLNHNVMYWYQQKSSQAPKLLFHYYDKDFNNEADTPDNFQSRRPNTSFCFLDIRSPGLGDTAMYLCATSRAWGVGETQYFGPGTRLLVL.

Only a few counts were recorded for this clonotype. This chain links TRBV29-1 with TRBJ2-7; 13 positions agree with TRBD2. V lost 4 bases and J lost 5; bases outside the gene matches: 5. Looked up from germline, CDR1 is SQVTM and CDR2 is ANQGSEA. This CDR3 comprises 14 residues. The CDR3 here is CSVAGLAGEHEQYF. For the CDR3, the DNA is TGCAGCGTTGCCGGACTAGCGGGAGAACACGAGCAGTACTTC.

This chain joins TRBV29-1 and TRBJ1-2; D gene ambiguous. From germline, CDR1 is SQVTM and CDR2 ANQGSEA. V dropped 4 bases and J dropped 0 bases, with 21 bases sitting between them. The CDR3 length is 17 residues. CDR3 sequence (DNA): TGCAGCGTTGTCGCACCAACCCATCCTACGGCTAACTATGGCTACACCTTC. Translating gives CSVVAPTHPTANYGYTF.

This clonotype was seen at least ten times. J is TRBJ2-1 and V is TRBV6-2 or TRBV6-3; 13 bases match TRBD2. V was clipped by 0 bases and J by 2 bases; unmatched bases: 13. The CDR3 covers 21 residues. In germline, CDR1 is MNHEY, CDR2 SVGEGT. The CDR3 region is CASSYSSLAGGAGGTYNEQFF. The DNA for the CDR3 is TGTGCCAGCAGTTACTCGTCACTAGCGGGGGGGGCGGGCGGAACCTACAATGAGCAGTTCTTC.

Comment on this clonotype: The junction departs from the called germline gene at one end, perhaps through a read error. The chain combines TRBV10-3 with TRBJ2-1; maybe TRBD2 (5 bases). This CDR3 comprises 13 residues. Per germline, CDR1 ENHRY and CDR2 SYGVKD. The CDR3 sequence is CAVSGSGHNEQFF. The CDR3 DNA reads TGTGCCGTCAGCGGTTCTGGCCACAATGAGCAGTTCTTC.

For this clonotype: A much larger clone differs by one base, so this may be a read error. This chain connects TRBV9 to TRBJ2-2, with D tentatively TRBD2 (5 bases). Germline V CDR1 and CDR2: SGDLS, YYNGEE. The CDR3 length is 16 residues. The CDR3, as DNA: TGTGCCAGCAGCAAACGACAAGGAAAGAACACCGGGGAGCAGTTTTTT. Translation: CASSKRQGKNTGEQFF.

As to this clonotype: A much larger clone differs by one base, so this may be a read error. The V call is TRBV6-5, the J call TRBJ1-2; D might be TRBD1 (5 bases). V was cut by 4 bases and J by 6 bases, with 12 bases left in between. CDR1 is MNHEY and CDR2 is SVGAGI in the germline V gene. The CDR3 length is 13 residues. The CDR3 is CASSSRRGHGYTF. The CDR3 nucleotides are TGTGCCAGCAGTTCCCGACGGGGCCATGGCTACACCTTC.

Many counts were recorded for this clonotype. The CDR3 bases are TGTGCCAGTAGGCTTACAGGGGTGGGGGACATTCAGTACTTC. Translation gives CASRLTGVGDIQYF. This chain links TRBV19 with TRBJ2-4; 7 bases are shared with TRBD1. CDR1 is LNHDA, CDR2 SQIVND, per germline (reference sequence). This CDR3 comprises 14 residues. J gave up 8 bases and V 6 bases, and 10 bases lay outside the gene matches.

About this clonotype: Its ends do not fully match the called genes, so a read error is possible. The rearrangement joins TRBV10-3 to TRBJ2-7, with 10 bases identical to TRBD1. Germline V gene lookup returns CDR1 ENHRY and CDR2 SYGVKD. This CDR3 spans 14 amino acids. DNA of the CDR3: TGTGCCAGCAGTTCCGACAGGGGGCTATACGAGCAGTACTTC. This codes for CASSSDRGLYEQYF.

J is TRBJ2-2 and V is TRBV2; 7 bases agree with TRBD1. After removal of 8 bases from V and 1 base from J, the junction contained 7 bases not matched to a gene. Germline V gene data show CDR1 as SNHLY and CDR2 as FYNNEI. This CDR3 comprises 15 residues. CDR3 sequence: CASAQGDRNTGELFF. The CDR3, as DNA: TGTGCCAGCGCTCAGGGGGACAGGAACACCGGGGAGCTGTTTTTT.

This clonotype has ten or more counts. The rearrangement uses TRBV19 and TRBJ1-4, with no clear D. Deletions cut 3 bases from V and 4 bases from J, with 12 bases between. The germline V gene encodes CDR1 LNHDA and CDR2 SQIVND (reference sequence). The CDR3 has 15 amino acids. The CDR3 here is CASSMSFAGNEKLFF. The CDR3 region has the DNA TGTGCCAGTAGTATGTCCTTTGCGGGTAATGAAAAACTGTTTTTT.

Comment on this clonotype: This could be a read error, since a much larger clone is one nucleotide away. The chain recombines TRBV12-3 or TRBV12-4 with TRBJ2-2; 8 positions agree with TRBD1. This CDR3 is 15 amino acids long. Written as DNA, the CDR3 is TGTGCCAACAGTCAGGGGGCGATTTTAAAGGGGGAGCTGTTTTTT. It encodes CANSQGAILKGELFF.

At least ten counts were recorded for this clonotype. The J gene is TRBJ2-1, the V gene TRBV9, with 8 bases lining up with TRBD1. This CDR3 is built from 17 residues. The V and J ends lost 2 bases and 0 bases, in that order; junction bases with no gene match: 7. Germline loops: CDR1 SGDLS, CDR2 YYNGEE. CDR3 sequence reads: CASSVAQGGNSYNEQFF. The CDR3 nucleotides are TGTGCCAGCAGCGTCGCACAGGGGGGTAACTCCTACAATGAGCAGTTCTTC.

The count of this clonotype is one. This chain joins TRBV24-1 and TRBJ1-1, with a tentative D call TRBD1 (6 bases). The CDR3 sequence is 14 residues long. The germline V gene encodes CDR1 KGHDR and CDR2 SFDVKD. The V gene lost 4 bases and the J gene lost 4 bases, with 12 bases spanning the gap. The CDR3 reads CATSEAGETTEAFF. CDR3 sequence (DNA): TGTGCCACCAGTGAGGCAGGGGAGACCACTGAAGCTTTCTTT.

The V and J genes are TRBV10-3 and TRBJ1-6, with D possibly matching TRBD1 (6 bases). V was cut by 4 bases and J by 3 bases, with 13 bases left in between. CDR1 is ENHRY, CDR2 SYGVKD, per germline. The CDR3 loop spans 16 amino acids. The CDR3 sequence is CAISGAKDSYNSPLHF. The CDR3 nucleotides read TGTGCCATCAGTGGCGCCAAGGACAGCTATAATTCACCCCTCCACTTT.

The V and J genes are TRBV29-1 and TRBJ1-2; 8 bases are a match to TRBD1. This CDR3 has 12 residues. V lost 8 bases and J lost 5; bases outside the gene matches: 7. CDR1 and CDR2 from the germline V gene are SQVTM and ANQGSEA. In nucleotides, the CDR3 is TGCAGCAGTGAGGACAGGGTGTATGGCTACACCTTC. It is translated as CSSEDRVYGYTF. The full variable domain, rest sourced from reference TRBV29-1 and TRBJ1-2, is SAVISQKPSRDICQRGTSLTIQCQVDSQVTMMFWYRQQPGQSLTLIATANQGSEATYESGFVIDKFPISRPNLTFSTLTVSNMSPEDSSIYLCSSEDRVYGYTFGSGTRLTVV.

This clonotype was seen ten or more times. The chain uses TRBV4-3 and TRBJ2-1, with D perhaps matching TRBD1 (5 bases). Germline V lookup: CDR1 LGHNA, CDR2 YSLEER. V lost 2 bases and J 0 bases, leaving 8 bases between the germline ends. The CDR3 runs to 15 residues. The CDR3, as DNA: TGCGCCAGCAGCCAACCAGGGCTCTCCTACAATGAGCAGTTCTTC. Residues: CASSQPGLSYNEQFF.

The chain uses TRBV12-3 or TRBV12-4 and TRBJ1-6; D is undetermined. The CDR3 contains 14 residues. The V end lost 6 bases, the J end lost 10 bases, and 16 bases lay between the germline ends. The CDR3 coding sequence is TGTGCCAGCAGAACCGACATCCGTGGGTCACCCCTCCACTTT. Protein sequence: CASRTDIRGSPLHF.

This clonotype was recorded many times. The CDR3 nucleotides read TGTGCCAGCAGCTTAGAGACGGGGGGAGAAAAACTGTTTTTT. Translation: CASSLETGGEKLFF. J is TRBJ1-4 and V is TRBV7-8, with D perhaps matching TRBD1 (5 bases). Germline V gene sequence: CDR1 SGHVS, CDR2 FQNEAQ. The V end was cut by 1 base, the J end by 8 bases, with 11 bases between. The CDR3 has 14 amino acids. Using reference TRBV7-8 and TRBJ1-4 for the parts outside the CDR3, the full variable domain is GAGVSQSPRYKVAKRGQDVALRCDPISGHVSLFWYQQALGQGPEFLTYFQNEAQLDKSGLPSDRFFAERPEGSVSTLKIQRTQQEDSAVYLCASSLETGGEKLFFGSGTQLSVL.

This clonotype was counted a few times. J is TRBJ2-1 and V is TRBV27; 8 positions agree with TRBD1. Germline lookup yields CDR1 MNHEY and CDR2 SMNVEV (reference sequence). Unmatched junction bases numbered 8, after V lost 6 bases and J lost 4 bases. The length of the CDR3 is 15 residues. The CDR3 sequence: CASSKIGQGYNEQFF. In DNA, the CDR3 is TGTGCCAGCAGCAAAATTGGACAGGGATACAATGAGCAGTTCTTC.